A selection of T cell receptor beta chains follows, all from one sample in a study of blood T cell repertoires in COVID-19. Sequenced by immunoSEQ multiplex PCR; TCRdb stores in-frame clones only, minus some. Of some 190,000 clones in the sample, about 81% were seen once. Material for sequencing was peripheral blood. These receptors came from a woman aged 55-75 years with COVID-19, enrolled during active disease. CDR3s include the opening cysteine and the closing phenylalanine or tryptophan. The D gene is left open where the match is weak. Not every row has a clone size; where given, it reads once, few, many or a size class.

-	TRBJ1-6	TRBV3-1/TRBV3-2	-	CASSQLARVDSPLHF	TGTGCCAGCAGCCAATTGGCCAGGGTCGATTCACCCCTCCACTTT
-	TRBJ2-7	TRBV6-1	-	CASSELTRTYEQYF	TGTGCCAGCAGTGAGCTGACTAGAACCTACGAGCAGTACTTC
TRBD2	TRBJ2-1	TRBV28	few	CASRNPGWGGDEQFF	TGTGCCAGCAGAAACCCAGGGTGGGGGGGTGATGAGCAGTTCTTC
-	TRBJ1-2	TRBV5-5	-	CASSLDRSKGYTF	TGTGCCAGCAGCTTGGACAGGTCTAAGGGCTACACCTTC
-	TRBJ2-2	TRBV7-3	-	CASSLTGVTGELFF	TGTGCCAGCAGCTTAACTGGAGTGACCGGGGAGCTGTTTTTT
TRBD2	TRBJ2-1	TRBV27	few	CASSLRSKAGTSYNEQFF	TGTGCCAGCAGTCTCCGCTCAAAAGCGGGAACGTCCTACAATGAGCAGTTCTTC
TRBD1	TRBJ1-5	TRBV5-6	-	CASSFSGQGAAQPQHF	TGTGCCAGCAGCTTCAGTGGACAGGGGGCGGCTCAGCCCCAGCATTTT
-	TRBJ2-3	TRBV9	-	CASSVTASSTDTQYF	TGTGCCAGCAGCGTGACAGCCTCTAGCACAGATACGCAGTATTTT
-	TRBJ2-7	TRBV29-1	-	CSVDRLVGNAYEQYF	TGCAGCGTTGACCGCCTAGTCGGGAACGCCTACGAGCAGTACTTC
TRBD1	TRBJ1-2	TRBV5-4	-	CASSFPLTGGGGYTF	TGTGCCAGCAGCTTTCCATTAACAGGGGGCGGTGGCTACACCTTC
-	TRBJ1-2	TRBV6-1	many	CASSEAAWAPRLYGYTF	TGTGCCAGCAGTGAAGCCGCGTGGGCCCCTCGTCTTTATGGCTACACCTTC
-	TRBJ1-5	TRBV5-6	-	CASSSGGEYSNQPQHF	TGTGCCAGCAGCTCGGGGGGAGAGTATAGCAATCAGCCCCAGCATTTT
-	TRBJ2-1	TRBV12-3/TRBV12-4	-	CASSVVAGQEQFF	TGTGCCAGCAGTGTCGTAGCCGGTCAAGAGCAGTTCTTC
-	TRBJ2-2	TRBV5-4	-	CASSFMRGNTGELFF	TGTGCCAGCAGCTTTATGCGGGGGAACACCGGGGAGCTGTTTTTT
-	TRBJ2-7	TRBV5-1	few	CASSLDWPSDDEQYF	TGCGCCAGCAGCTTGGATTGGCCTAGCGACGACGAGCAGTACTTC
-	TRBJ2-7	TRBV11-3	-	CASSLGPELSYEQYF	TGTGCCAGCAGCTTAGGTCCGGAGCTCTCCTACGAGCAGTACTTC
-	TRBJ1-2	TRBV28	few	CASSSIGGLYAYGYTF	TGTGCCAGCAGTTCAATAGGGGGTCTGTATGCGTATGGCTACACCTTC
TRBD1	TRBJ1-1	TRBV7-6	-	CASSSRTGGNTEAFF	TGTGCCAGCAGCTCCCGAACAGGGGGCAACACTGAAGCTTTCTTT
TRBD1	TRBJ2-5	TRBV6-5	-	CASRRDRVRQETQYF	TGTGCCAGCAGACGAGACAGGGTACGACAAGAGACCCAGTACTTC
-	TRBJ2-1	TRBV9	-	CASSGGLTNYNEQFF	TGTGCCAGCAGTGGAGGACTAACGAATTACAACGAGCAGTTCTTC
TRBD2	TRBJ2-4	TRBV5-1	-	CASSLIGTSLAKNIQYF	TGCGCCAGCAGCCTGATCGGGACTAGCTTAGCCAAAAACATTCAGTACTTC
TRBD2	TRBJ2-1	TRBV14	-	CASKLVAGANEQFF	TGTGCCAGCAAATTGGTAGCGGGGGCAAATGAGCAGTTCTTC
TRBD1	TRBJ2-2	TRBV19	few	CASSLLQGAGELFF	TGTGCCAGTAGTCTCCTACAGGGGGCCGGGGAGCTGTTTTTT
-	TRBJ2-5	TRBV5-4	-	CASSLDPGETQYF	TGTGCCAGCAGCTTAGATCCCGGGGAGACCCAGTACTTC
-	TRBJ1-6	TRBV5-1	-	CASSLAQAHNSPLHF	TGCGCCAGCAGCTTGGCTCAGGCCCATAATTCACCCCTCCACTTT
TRBD1	TRBJ2-2	TRBV9	-	CASSVGQGANTGELFF	TGTGCCAGCAGCGTAGGACAGGGGGCGAACACCGGGGAGCTGTTTTTT
-	TRBJ2-2	TRBV4-1	once	CASREVTTSTGELFF	TGCGCCAGCAGGGAAGTGACTACCTCCACCGGGGAGCTGTTTTTT
-	TRBJ1-3	TRBV10-3	-	CAISESRTGNSGNTIYF	TGTGCCATCAGTGAGTCGAGAACAGGGAACTCTGGAAACACCATATATTTT
-	TRBJ1-4	TRBV4-1	few	CASSQWRGEKLFF	TGCGCCAGCAGCCAATGGCGAGGGGAAAAACTGTTTTTT
-	TRBJ1-6	TRBV6-1	-	CASSEDRGSPLHF	TGTGCCAGCAGTGAAGACCGCGGCTCACCCCTCCACTTT
-	TRBJ2-3	TRBV12-3/TRBV12-4	-	CASSLTSTDTQYF	TGTGCCAGCAGTTTAACTAGCACAGATACGCAGTATTTT
-	TRBJ2-1	TRBV11-2	-	CASSLDWGPYNEQFF	TGTGCCAGCAGCTTAGACTGGGGGCCCTACAATGAGCAGTTCTTC
-	TRBJ1-6	TRBV2	-	CASSEAGDNSPLHF	TGTGCCAGCAGTGAAGCCGGAGATAATTCACCCCTCCACTTT
TRBD2	TRBJ2-1	TRBV7-2	-	CASSLSGGAVSEQFF	TGTGCCAGCAGCCTAAGCGGGGGGGCCGTCAGCGAGCAGTTCTTC
-	TRBJ2-1	TRBV11-3	-	CASSLDSRRNNEQFF	TGTGCCAGCAGCTTAGATTCGCGGCGGAACAATGAGCAGTTCTTC
TRBD2	TRBJ2-1	TRBV12-3/TRBV12-4	-	CASSELAVNEQFF	TGTGCCAGCAGCGAGCTAGCGGTCAATGAGCAGTTCTTC
TRBD1	TRBJ2-1	TRBV6-5	once	CASSEGAYEQFF	TGTGCCAGCAGCGAGGGGGCTTATGAGCAGTTCTTC
TRBD1	TRBJ2-3	TRBV10-3	once	CAISLGQGSTDTQYF	TGTGCCATCAGTCTAGGACAGGGGAGCACAGATACGCAGTATTTT
TRBD1	TRBJ1-2	TRBV19	-	CASSDYTGGYGYTF	TGTGCCAGTAGTGACTATACAGGGGGTTATGGCTACACCTTC
-	TRBJ2-2	TRBV4-2	-	CASSQGGVGFDGELFF	TGTGCCAGCAGCCAGGGAGGAGTGGGGTTTGACGGGGAGCTGTTTTTT
TRBD1	TRBJ2-1	TRBV6-5	-	CASKTGAYNEQFF	TGTGCCAGCAAAACAGGGGCCTACAATGAGCAGTTCTTC
TRBD2	TRBJ2-3	TRBV7-3	-	CASSLGTSGTDTQYF	TGTGCCAGCAGCTTAGGGACTAGCGGGACAGATACGCAGTATTTT
-	TRBJ1-5	TRBV7-6	few	CASRRPTGLKANQPQHF	TGTGCCAGCAGACGCCCGACAGGCCTCAAAGCTAATCAGCCCCAGCATTTT
-	TRBJ2-2	TRBV7-2	once	CASSLEGRATGELFF	TGTGCCAGCAGCTTAGAGGGCAGGGCGACCGGGGAGCTGTTTTTT
-	TRBJ2-1	TRBV4-1	-	CASSQGRGGGSYNEQFF	TGCGCCAGCAGCCAAGGGAGGGGGGGTGGTTCGTACAATGAGCAGTTCTTC
TRBD1	TRBJ1-4	TRBV7-2	-	CASSGRTGFNEKLFF	TGTGCCAGCAGCGGGAGGACAGGTTTTAATGAAAAACTGTTTTTT
-	TRBJ1-2	TRBV3-1/TRBV3-2	-	CASRGVGYGYTF	TGTGCCAGCAGGGGAGTTGGGTATGGCTACACCTTC
-	TRBJ1-6	TRBV7-2	-	CASSLGGPGSSSYNSPLHF	TGTGCCAGCAGCTTAGGGGGGCCGGGGTCGAGCTCCTATAATTCACCCCTCCACTTT
-	TRBJ1-2	TRBV27	-	CASSSLGGGYTF	TGTGCCAGCAGTTCCCTCGGGGGGGGCTACACCTTC
-	TRBJ1-6	TRBV5-4	-	CASSSTHSPLHF	TGTGCCAGCAGCTCGACACATTCACCCCTCCACTTT
TRBD2	TRBJ2-1	TRBV28	-	CASSVGLAGESEQDEQFF	TGTGCCAGCAGTGTGGGACTAGCGGGAGAATCGGAGCAAGATGAGCAGTTCTTC
-	TRBJ1-3	TRBV29-1	few	CSVVPGNGNTIYF	TGCAGCGTTGTACCCGGGAACGGAAACACCATATATTTT
-	TRBJ2-7	TRBV5-4	-	CASSLDQGTYEQYF	TGTGCCAGCAGCTTAGACCAGGGAACCTACGAGCAGTACTTC
-	TRBJ2-4	TRBV28	-	CASSSPDIQYF	TGTGCCAGCTCCTCCCCGGACATTCAGTACTTC